What follows is one T cell receptor (beta chain) and its context. This CDR3 is 13 amino acids long. Germline V gene data show CDR1 as SGHNT and CDR2 as YYREEE (reference sequence). The V and J ends lost 2 bases and 6 bases respectively, with 10 bases between them. The sample originates from a study of blood T cell repertoires in COVID-19. Study-level background: The origin of the acute and convalescent COVID-19 samples was the United States, Italy and Spain. PBMCs, B-cell-depleted T cells, or T cells provided the cDNA or gDNA that made up the material.

The authors' processing: Reference gene primer amplification in the assay estimated nucleated cell counts. Profiled with immunoSEQ multiplex PCR; TCRdb holds only in-frame clones, not every one. V and J calls and clone size are as listed in that table; D and trimming were resolved from the DNA. The sample yields approximately 410,000 clones, around 86% seen once. The TCR comes from a woman in her 30s with active or convalescent COVID-19. Input material: peripheral blood. The rearrangement links TRBV5-4 to TRBJ2-3; D gene unclear. The CDR3 DNA is TGTGCCAGCAGCTTCCTTCATCAGGATACGCAGTATTTT. It codes for CASSFLHQDTQYF.